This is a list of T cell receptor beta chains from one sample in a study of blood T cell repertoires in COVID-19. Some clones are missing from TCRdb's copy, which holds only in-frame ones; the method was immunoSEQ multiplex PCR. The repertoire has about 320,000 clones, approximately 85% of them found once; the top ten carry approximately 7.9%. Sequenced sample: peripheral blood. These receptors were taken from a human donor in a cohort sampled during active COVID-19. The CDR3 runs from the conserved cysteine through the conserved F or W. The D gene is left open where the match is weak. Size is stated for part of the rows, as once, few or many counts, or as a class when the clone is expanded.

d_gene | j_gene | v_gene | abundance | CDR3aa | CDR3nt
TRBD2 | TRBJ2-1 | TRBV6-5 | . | CATSSGGAGENEQFF | TGTGCCACGTCTAGCGGGGGGGCCGGAGAGAATGAGCAGTTCTTC
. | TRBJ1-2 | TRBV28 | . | CASSPQQGGYTF | TGTGCCAGCAGCCCTCAACAGGGAGGCTACACCTTC
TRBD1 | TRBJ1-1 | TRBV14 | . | CASSPRQGPGTEAFF | TGTGCCAGCAGCCCCCGACAGGGTCCTGGCACTGAAGCTTTCTTT
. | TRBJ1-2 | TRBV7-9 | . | CASLLDAGGGGYTF | TGTGCCAGCCTCCTAGACGCGGGGGGCGGAGGCTACACCTTC
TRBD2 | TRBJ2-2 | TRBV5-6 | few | CASSLEAGGRTGELFF | TGTGCCAGCAGCTTGGAAGCGGGGGGGCGTACCGGGGAGCTGTTTTTT
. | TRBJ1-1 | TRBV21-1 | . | CASSIQGKNTEAFF | TGTGCCAGCAGCATACAGGGGAAGAACACTGAAGCTTTCTTT
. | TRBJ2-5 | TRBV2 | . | CASSDRDGIETQYF | TGTGCCAGCAGTGACCGCGATGGTATCGAGACCCAGTACTTC
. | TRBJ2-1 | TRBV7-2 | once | CASSLALPVNEQFF | TGTGCCAGCAGCTTAGCCCTCCCTGTCAATGAGCAGTTCTTC
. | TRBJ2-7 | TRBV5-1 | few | CASSLVPGVKAYEQYF | TGCGCCAGCAGCTTGGTGCCGGGGGTAAAGGCCTACGAGCAGTACTTC
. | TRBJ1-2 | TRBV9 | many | CASSVEGIYGYTF | TGTGCCAGCAGCGTGGAGGGAATCTATGGCTACACCTTC
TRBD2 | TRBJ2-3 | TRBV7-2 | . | CASLRGRGGLADTQYF | TGTGCCAGCCTAAGGGGCCGGGGGGGCCTAGCAGATACGCAGTATTTT
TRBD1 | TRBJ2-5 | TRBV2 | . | CASGTEETQYF | TGTGCCAGCGGGACAGAAGAGACCCAGTACTTC
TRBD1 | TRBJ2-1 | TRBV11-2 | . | CASSLGAGGYNEQFF | TGTGCCAGCAGCCTCGGGGCAGGGGGCTACAATGAGCAGTTCTTC
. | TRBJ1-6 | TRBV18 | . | CASSPNRDTNSPLHF | TGTGCCAGCTCACCTAACCGGGACACTAATTCACCCCTCCACTTT
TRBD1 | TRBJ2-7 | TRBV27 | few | CASRPPTGRSYEQYF | TGTGCCAGCAGACCACCGACAGGGAGATCCTACGAGCAGTACTTC
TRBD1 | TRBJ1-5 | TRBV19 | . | CASRRQGEQPQHF | TGTGCCAGTAGAAGACAGGGAGAACAGCCCCAGCATTTT
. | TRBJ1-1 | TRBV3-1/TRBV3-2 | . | CASSHPWEDEAFF | TGTGCCAGCAGCCATCCCTGGGAGGACGAAGCTTTCTTT
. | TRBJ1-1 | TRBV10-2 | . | CASSEVEDTEAFF | TGCGCCAGCAGTGAAGTGGAGGACACTGAAGCTTTCTTT
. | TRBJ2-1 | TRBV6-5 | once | CASSLGTSNNEQFF | TGTGCCAGCAGTTTGGGGACTTCTAACAATGAGCAGTTCTTC
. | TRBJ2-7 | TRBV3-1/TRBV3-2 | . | CASSQVLGQGSSYEQYF | TGTGCCAGCAGCCAAGTGCTGGGGCAGGGGAGCTCCTACGAGCAGTACTTC